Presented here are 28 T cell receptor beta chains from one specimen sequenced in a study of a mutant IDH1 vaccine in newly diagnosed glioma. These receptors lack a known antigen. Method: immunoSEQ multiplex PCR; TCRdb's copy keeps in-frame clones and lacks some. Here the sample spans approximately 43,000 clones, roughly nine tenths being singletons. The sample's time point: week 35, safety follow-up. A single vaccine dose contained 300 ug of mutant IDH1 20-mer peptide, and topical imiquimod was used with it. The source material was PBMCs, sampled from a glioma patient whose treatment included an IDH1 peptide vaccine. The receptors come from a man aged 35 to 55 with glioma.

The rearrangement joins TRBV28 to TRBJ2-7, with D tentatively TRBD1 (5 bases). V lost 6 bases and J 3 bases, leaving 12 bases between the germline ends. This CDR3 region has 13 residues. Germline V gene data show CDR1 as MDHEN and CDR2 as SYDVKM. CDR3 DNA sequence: TGTGCCAGCAGGCTTGACAGTTACTACGAGCAGTACTTC. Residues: CASRLDSYYEQYF.

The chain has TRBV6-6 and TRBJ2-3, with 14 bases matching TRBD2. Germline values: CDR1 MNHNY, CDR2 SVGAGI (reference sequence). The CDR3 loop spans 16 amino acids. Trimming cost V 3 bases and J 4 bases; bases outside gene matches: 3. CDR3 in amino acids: CASSYRGLAGADTQYF. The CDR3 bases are TGTGCCAGCAGTTATCGGGGACTAGCGGGAGCAGATACGCAGTATTTT.

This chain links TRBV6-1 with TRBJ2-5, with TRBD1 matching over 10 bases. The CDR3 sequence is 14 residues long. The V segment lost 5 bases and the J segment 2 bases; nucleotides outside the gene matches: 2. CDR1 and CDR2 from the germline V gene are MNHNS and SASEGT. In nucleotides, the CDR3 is TGTGCCAGCAGTAAGGACAGGGGGCAAGAGACCCAGTACTTC. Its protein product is CASSKDRGQETQYF.

The CDR3 region is CASSLLSSYNEQFF. The DNA of the CDR3 is TGCGCCAGCAGCTTGTTAAGCTCCTACAATGAGCAGTTCTTC. The rearrangement links TRBV5-1 to TRBJ2-1; D is unclear. Trimming removed 1 base from V and 0 bases from J, with 5 bases in between. Per the germline V gene, CDR1 is SGHRS and CDR2 is YFSETQ. The CDR3 is 14 amino acids. The full variable domain, with the rest looked up from reference TRBV5-1 and TRBJ2-1, is KAGVTQTPRYLIKTRGQQVTLSCSPISGHRSVSWYQQTPGQGLQFLFEYFSETQRNKGNFPGRFSGRQFSNSRSEMNVSTLELGDSALYLCASSLLSSYNEQFFGPGTRLTVL.

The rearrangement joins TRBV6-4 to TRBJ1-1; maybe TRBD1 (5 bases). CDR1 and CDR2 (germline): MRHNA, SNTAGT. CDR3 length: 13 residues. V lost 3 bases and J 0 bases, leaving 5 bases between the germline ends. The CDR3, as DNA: TGTGCCAGCAGTGAAGGGGTGAACACTGAAGCTTTCTTT. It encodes CASSEGVNTEAFF.

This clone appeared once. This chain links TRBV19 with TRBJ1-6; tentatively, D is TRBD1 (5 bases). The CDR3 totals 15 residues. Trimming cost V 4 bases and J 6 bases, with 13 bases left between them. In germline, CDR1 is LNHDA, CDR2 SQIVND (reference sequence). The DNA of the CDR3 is TGTGCCAGTAGTACCCGGGACCCTCGTAATTCACCCCTCCACTTT. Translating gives CASSTRDPRNSPLHF.

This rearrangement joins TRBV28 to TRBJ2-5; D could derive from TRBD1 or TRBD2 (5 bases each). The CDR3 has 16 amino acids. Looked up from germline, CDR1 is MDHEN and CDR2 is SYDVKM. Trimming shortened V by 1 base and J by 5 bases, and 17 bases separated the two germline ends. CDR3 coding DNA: TGTGCCAGCAGTTTATTCAGGGCTCGGGGTGGGGAGACCCAGTACTTC. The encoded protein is CASSLFRARGGETQYF.

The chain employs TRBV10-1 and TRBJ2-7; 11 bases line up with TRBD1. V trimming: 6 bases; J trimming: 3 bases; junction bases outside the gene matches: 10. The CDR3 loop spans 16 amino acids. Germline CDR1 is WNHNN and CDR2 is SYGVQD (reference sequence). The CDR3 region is CASSEPGTGGSYEQYF. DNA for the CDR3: TGCGCCAGCAGCGAACCAGGGACAGGGGGAAGCTACGAGCAGTACTTC.

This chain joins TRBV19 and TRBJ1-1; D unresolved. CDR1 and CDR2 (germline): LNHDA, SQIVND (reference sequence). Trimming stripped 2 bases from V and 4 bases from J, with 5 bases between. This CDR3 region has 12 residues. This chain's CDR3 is CASSIRSTEAFF. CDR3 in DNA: TGTGCCAGTAGTATAAGGAGCACTGAAGCTTTCTTT.

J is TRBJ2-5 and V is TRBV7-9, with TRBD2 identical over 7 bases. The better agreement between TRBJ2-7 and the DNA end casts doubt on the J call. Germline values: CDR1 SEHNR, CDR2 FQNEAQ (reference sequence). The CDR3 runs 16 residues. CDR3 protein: CASSPPPGRDLYEQYF. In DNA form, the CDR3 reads TGTGCCAGCAGCCCACCCCCGGGGAGGGATCTCTACGAGCAGTACTTC.

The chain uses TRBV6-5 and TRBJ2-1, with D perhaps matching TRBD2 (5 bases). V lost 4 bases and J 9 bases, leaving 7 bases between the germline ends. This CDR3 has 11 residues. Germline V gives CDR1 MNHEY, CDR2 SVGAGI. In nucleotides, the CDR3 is TGTGCCAGCAGTTTAAGCGGTGAGCAGTTCTTC. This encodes CASSLSGEQFF.

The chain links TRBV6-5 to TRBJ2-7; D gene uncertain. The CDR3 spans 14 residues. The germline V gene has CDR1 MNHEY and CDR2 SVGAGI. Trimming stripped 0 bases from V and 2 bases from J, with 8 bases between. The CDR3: CASSYSRDTYEQYV. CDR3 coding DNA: TGTGCCAGCAGTTACTCCCGAGACACCTACGAGCAGTACGTC.

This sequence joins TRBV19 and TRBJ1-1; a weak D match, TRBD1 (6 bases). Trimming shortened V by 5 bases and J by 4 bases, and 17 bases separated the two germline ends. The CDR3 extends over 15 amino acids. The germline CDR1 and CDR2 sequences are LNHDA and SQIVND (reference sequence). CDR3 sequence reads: CASSVAGGLSTEAFF. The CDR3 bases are TGTGCCAGTAGTGTCGCCGGGGGGCTAAGCACTGAAGCTTTCTTT.

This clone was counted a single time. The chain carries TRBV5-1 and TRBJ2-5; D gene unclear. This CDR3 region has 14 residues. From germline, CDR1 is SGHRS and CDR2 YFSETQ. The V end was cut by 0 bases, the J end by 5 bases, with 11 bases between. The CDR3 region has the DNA TGCGCCAGCAGCTTGGACTCGCTCCGTGAGACCCAGTACTTC. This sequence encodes CASSLDSLRETQYF.

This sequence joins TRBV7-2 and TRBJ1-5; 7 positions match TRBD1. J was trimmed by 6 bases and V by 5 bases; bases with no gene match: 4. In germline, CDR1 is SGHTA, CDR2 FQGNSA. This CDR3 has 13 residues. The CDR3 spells CASSQGGFQPQHF. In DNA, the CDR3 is TGTGCCAGCAGCCAGGGGGGTTTTCAGCCCCAGCATTTT.

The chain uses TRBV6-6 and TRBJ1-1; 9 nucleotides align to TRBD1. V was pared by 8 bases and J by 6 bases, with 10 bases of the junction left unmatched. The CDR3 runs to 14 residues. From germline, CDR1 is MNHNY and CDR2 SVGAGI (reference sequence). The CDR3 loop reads CASQSADRGPEAFF. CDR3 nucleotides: TGTGCCAGCCAGAGCGCGGACAGGGGACCTGAAGCTTTCTTT.

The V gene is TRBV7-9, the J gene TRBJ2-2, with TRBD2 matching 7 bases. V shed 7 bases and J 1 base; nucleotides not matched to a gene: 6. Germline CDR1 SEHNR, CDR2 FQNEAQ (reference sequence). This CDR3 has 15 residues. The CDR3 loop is CASTGRGRNTGELFF. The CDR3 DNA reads TGTGCCAGCACCGGGCGGGGGAGGAACACCGGGGAGCTGTTTTTT.

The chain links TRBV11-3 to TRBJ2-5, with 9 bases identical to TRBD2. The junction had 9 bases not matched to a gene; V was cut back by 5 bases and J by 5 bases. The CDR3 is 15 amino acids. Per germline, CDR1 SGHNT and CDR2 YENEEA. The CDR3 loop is CASSTHSGSRETQYF. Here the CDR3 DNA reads TGTGCCAGCAGCACCCATAGCGGGAGCCGGGAGACCCAGTACTTC.

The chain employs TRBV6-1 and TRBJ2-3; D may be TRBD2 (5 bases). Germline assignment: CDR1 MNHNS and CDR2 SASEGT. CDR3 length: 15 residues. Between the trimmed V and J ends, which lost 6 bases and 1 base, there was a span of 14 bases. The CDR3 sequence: CASSPRGFGTDTQYF. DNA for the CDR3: TGTGCCAGCAGCCCCCGGGGATTCGGCACAGATACGCAGTATTTT.

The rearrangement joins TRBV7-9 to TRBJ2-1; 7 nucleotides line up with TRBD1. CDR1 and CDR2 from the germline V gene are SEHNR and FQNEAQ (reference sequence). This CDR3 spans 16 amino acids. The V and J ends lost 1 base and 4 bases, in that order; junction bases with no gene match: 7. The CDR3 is CASSLVSGTVYNEQFF. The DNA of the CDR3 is TGTGCCAGCAGCTTAGTATCCGGGACAGTATACAATGAGCAGTTCTTC.

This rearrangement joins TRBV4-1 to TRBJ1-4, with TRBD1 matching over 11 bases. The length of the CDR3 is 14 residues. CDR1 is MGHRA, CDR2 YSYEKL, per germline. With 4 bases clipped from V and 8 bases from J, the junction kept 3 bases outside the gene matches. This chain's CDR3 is CASSRTGGREKLFF. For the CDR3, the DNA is TGCGCCAGCAGCCGGACAGGGGGCAGGGAAAAACTGTTTTTT.

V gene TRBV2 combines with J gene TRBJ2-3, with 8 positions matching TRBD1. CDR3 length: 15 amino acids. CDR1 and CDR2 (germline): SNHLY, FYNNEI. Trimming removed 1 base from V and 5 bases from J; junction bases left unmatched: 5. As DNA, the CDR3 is TGTGCCAGCAGTGAAGTCGGACAGGGAGTAGATACGCAGTATTTT. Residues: CASSEVGQGVDTQYF.

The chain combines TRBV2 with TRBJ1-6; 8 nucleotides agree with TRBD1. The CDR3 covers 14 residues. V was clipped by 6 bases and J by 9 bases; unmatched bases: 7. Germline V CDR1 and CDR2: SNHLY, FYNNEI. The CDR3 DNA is TGTGCCAGCAGCCCGACAGGGGAATCTTCACCCCTCCACTTT. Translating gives CASSPTGESSPLHF.

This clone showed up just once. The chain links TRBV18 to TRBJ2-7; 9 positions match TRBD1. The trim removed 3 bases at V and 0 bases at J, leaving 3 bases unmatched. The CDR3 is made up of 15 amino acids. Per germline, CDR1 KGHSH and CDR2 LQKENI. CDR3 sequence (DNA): TGTGCCAGCTCACCCGGGACAGGGAACTCCTACGAGCAGTACTTC. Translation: CASSPGTGNSYEQYF.

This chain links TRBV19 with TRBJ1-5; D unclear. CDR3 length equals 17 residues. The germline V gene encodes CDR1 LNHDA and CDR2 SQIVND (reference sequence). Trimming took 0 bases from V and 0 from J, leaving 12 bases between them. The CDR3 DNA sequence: TGTGCCAGTAGTATAGATCTTGATGGGTATAGCAATCAGCCCCAGCATTTT. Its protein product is CASSIDLDGYSNQPQHF.

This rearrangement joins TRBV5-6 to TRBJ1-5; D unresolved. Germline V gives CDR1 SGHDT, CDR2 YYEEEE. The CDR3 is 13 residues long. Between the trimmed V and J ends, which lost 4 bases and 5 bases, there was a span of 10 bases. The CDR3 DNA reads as TGTGCCAGCAGCCTTGGATTGGATCAGCCCCAGCATTTT. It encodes CASSLGLDQPQHF.

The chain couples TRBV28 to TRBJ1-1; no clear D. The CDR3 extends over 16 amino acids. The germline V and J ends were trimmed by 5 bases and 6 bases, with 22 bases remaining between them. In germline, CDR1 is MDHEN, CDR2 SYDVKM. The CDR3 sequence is CASSPRYENGYAEAFF. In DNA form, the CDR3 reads TGTGCCAGCAGTCCCCGCTATGAAAACGGATATGCTGAAGCTTTCTTT.

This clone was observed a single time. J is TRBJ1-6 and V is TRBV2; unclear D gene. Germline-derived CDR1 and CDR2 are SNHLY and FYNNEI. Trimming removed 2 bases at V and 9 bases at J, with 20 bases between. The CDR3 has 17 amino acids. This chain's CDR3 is CASSEWGGPGGGSPLHF. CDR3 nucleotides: TGTGCCAGCAGTGAATGGGGTGGCCCGGGCGGTGGTTCACCCCTCCACTTT.